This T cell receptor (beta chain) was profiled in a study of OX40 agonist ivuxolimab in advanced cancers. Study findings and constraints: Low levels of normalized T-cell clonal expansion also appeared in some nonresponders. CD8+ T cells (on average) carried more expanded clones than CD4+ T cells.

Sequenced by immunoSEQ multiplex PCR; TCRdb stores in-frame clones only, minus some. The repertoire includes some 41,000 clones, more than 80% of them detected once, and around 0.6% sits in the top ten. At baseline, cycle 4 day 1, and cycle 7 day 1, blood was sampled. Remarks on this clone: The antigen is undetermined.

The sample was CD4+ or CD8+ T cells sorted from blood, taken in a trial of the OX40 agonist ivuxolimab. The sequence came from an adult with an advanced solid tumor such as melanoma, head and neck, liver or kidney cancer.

The chain's CDR3 is CASSKRTSGGLSSYNEQFF. For the CDR3, the DNA is TGTGCCAGCAGCAAAAGGACTAGCGGGGGGTTAAGCTCCTACAATGAGCAGTTCTTC. The chain joins TRBV5-4 to TRBJ2-1; 14 bases align to TRBD2. Germline CDR1 is SGHNT and CDR2 is YYREEE (reference sequence). Trimming took 4 bases from V and 0 from J; bases not matched to a gene: 9. CDR3 length: 19 amino acids.